This TCR beta chain was sequenced in a study of cytotoxic CD8 clonotypes in ibrutinib-treated CLL. Study-wide findings and caveats: Treatment left the uncommon public clonotypes either contracted or stable in frequency. Starting clonality was above that of age-matched healthy donors and tracked circulating CD8+ T-cell counts.

In germline, CDR1 is MDHEN, CDR2 SYDVKM. V shed 5 bases and J shed 3 bases, with 16 bases lying between them. CDR3 length: 15 residues. Using immunoSEQ multiplex PCR, the repertoire was profiled, and TCRdb retains in-frame clones only, with some absent. The repertoire holds tens of thousands of clones, with nearly 70% as singletons. About this clone itself: Antigen unknown. The same CDR3 is also encoded by other DNA sequences in this sample.

With cryopreserved PBMCs as the source, about 2.2 micrograms of genomic DNA went to TCR beta libraries. The receptor was isolated from a human donor with chronic lymphocytic leukemia. This specimen was PBMCs, taken after 12 months of ibrutinib treatment. The chain uses TRBV28 and TRBJ1-2, with D possibly being TRBD1 (5 bases). The CDR3 protein is CASSPPRVRDYGYTF. The CDR3 DNA is TGTGCCAGCAGTCCCCCCAGGGTTCGTGACTATGGCTACACCTTC.